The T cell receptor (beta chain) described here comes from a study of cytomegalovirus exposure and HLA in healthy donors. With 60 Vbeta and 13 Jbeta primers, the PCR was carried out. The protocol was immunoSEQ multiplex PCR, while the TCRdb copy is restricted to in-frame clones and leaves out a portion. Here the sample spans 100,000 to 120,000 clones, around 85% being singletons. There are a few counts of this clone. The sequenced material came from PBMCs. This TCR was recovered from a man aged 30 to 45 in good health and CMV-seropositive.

The CDR3 DNA sequence: TGTGCCATCAGCGAGCCGACAGGGACGGCTGGCTACACCTTC. It translates to CAISEPTGTAGYTF. This rearrangement joins TRBV10-3 to TRBJ1-2; 7 positions match TRBD1. V dropped 6 bases and J dropped 7; count of bases not matched to a gene: 11. The CDR3 is 14 amino acids. In germline, CDR1 is ENHRY, CDR2 SYGVKD.